The rows below give T cell receptor beta chains drawn from one sample of a study of human T cells and chemical hapten exposure. One entry per CDR3 protein results from TCRdb running MiXCR on the RACE reads. This table holds 110,000 or so distinct CDR3 sequences, around 34% found once. Sequenced here: whole blood, sampled in connection with sensitization to the hapten diphenylcyclopropenone (DPC). These receptors all stem from a middle-aged man with alopecia areata. Some clones in this sample may be carry-over from other donors' samples. The CDR3 runs from the conserved cysteine through the conserved F or W. The D gene is left open where the match is weak. Clone size is shown for a subset of rows, as once, few, many or a class of expanded clone.

v_gene: TRBV5-1; d_gene: TRBD2; abundance: -; j_gene: TRBJ2-7; CDR3aa: CASSPSVAGAIGSHEQYF; CDR3nt: TGCGCCAGCAGCCCTTCCGTCGCGGGAGCCATAGGAAGCCACGAGCAGTACTTC
v_gene: TRBV12-3/TRBV12-4; d_gene: -; abundance: -; j_gene: TRBJ2-2; CDR3aa: CASSYSGVTGELFF; CDR3nt: TGTGCCAGCAGTTATTCAGGGGTCACCGGGGAGCTGTTTTTT
v_gene: TRBV7-2; d_gene: -; abundance: -; j_gene: TRBJ2-3; CDR3aa: CASSSTVMDTQYF; CDR3nt: TGTGCCAGCAGCTCGACAGTGATGGATACGCAGTATTTT
v_gene: TRBV6-1; d_gene: TRBD2; abundance: -; j_gene: TRBJ2-3; CDR3aa: CASSARSGGVPDTQYF; CDR3nt: TGTGCCAGCAGTGCTAGAAGTGGGGGGGTGCCAGATACGCAGTATTTT
v_gene: TRBV20-1; d_gene: -; abundance: -; j_gene: TRBJ1-3; CDR3aa: CSAETSGNTIYF; CDR3nt: TGCAGTGCCGAGACTTCTGGAAACACCATATATTTT
v_gene: TRBV6-6; d_gene: -; abundance: many; j_gene: TRBJ1-1; CDR3aa: CASSHNPILNTEAFF; CDR3nt: TGTGCCAGCAGCCACAACCCCATTTTGAACACTGAAGCTTTCTTT
v_gene: TRBV19; d_gene: -; abundance: -; j_gene: TRBJ1-5; CDR3aa: CASSSYDRYSNQPQHF; CDR3nt: TGTGCCAGTAGTAGCTACGACAGGTATAGCAATCAGCCCCAGCATTTT
v_gene: TRBV29-1; d_gene: TRBD2; abundance: few; j_gene: TRBJ2-1; CDR3aa: CSVGTSANNEQFF; CDR3nt: TGCAGCGTGGGGACTAGCGCTAACAATGAGCAGTTCTTC
v_gene: TRBV2; d_gene: TRBD2; abundance: -; j_gene: TRBJ2-3; CDR3aa: CASRANIAGGTDTQYF; CDR3nt: TGTGCCAGCAGGGCTAACATAGCGGGAGGCACAGATACGCAGTATTTT
v_gene: TRBV20-1; d_gene: -; abundance: -; j_gene: TRBJ2-3; CDR3aa: CSARRPASTDTQYF; CDR3nt: TGCAGTGCTAGACGACCGGCAAGCACAGATACGCAGTATTTT
v_gene: TRBV5-1; d_gene: TRBD2; abundance: -; j_gene: TRBJ2-1; CDR3aa: CASSGGRDINEQFF; CDR3nt: TGCGCCAGCAGCGGCGGGAGGGATATCAATGAGCAGTTCTTC
v_gene: TRBV6-2/TRBV6-3; d_gene: -; abundance: -; j_gene: TRBJ1-6; CDR3aa: CASRQDGDSPLHF; CDR3nt: TGTGCCAGCAGACAGGACGGTGATTCACCCCTCCACTTT
v_gene: TRBV10-3; d_gene: -; abundance: -; j_gene: TRBJ2-6; CDR3aa: CAIKGDDGANVLTF; CDR3nt: TGTGCCATCAAGGGCGACGACGGGGCCAACGTCCTGACTTTC
v_gene: TRBV6-5; d_gene: TRBD2; abundance: -; j_gene: TRBJ2-1; CDR3aa: CASSYPGLPNNEQFF; CDR3nt: TGTGCCAGCAGTTACCCGGGACTACCCAACAATGAGCAGTTCTTC
v_gene: TRBV10-3; d_gene: -; abundance: -; j_gene: TRBJ1-1; CDR3aa: CAIRGTQTMNTEAFF; CDR3nt: TGTGCCATCAGGGGAACGCAGACCATGAACACTGAAGCTTTCTTT
v_gene: TRBV6-5; d_gene: TRBD2; abundance: -; j_gene: TRBJ2-1; CDR3aa: CASSSAPPIAGVYNEQFF; CDR3nt: TGTGCCAGCAGTTCTGCCCCCCCAATAGCGGGAGTATACAATGAGCAGTTCTTC
v_gene: TRBV29-1; d_gene: -; abundance: -; j_gene: TRBJ2-5; CDR3aa: CSVEAQGQETQYF; CDR3nt: TGCAGCGTTGAAGCCCAGGGTCAAGAGACCCAGTACTTC
v_gene: TRBV6-5; d_gene: -; abundance: -; j_gene: TRBJ1-2; CDR3aa: CASRPVGGYGYTF; CDR3nt: TGTGCCAGCAGACCCGTGGGGGGCTATGGCTACACCTTC
v_gene: TRBV6-5; d_gene: -; abundance: many; j_gene: TRBJ2-3; CDR3aa: CASIGREDTQYF; CDR3nt: TGTGCCAGCATTGGCCGGGAAGATACGCAGTATTTT
v_gene: TRBV20-1; d_gene: TRBD1; abundance: -; j_gene: TRBJ2-1; CDR3aa: CSARPWDRESEQFF; CDR3nt: TGCAGTGCTAGGCCTTGGGACAGGGAGAGTGAGCAGTTCTTC
v_gene: TRBV7-2; d_gene: -; abundance: -; j_gene: TRBJ2-3; CDR3aa: CASSLSRAPTDTQYF; CDR3nt: TGTGCCAGCAGCCTCTCCAGGGCCCCGACAGATACGCAGTATTTT
v_gene: TRBV11-1; d_gene: TRBD1; abundance: few; j_gene: TRBJ2-5; CDR3aa: CASSRDRGETQYF; CDR3nt: TGTGCCAGCAGCCGAGACAGGGGTGAGACCCAGTACTTC
v_gene: TRBV5-4; d_gene: -; abundance: few; j_gene: TRBJ2-3; CDR3aa: CASSTDSDTQYF; CDR3nt: TGTGCCAGCAGCACGGACTCAGATACGCAGTATTTT
v_gene: TRBV7-2; d_gene: -; abundance: -; j_gene: TRBJ1-2; CDR3aa: CASSLFRHSPGGGHGYTF; CDR3nt: TGTGCCAGCAGCTTATTCCGGCATTCCCCCGGGGGAGGCCATGGCTACACCTTC
v_gene: TRBV6-5; d_gene: -; abundance: few; j_gene: TRBJ2-2; CDR3aa: CASRPYDGAGTGELFF; CDR3nt: TGTGCCAGCAGGCCCTATGACGGGGCGGGCACCGGGGAGCTGTTTTTT
v_gene: TRBV20-1; d_gene: -; abundance: -; j_gene: TRBJ2-3; CDR3aa: CSATSSGGYTDTQYF; CDR3nt: TGCAGTGCTACAAGCTCGGGGGGCTACACAGATACGCAGTATTTT
v_gene: TRBV10-3; d_gene: -; abundance: -; j_gene: TRBJ1-4; CDR3aa: CAISEWGAADFLNEKLFF; CDR3nt: TGTGCCATCAGTGAGTGGGGGGCCGCAGACTTTCTTAATGAAAAACTGTTTTTT
v_gene: TRBV6-5; d_gene: TRBD2; abundance: -; j_gene: TRBJ2-5; CDR3aa: CASSPPGLAGQETQYF; CDR3nt: TGTGCCAGCAGTCCACCGGGACTAGCGGGCCAAGAGACCCAGTACTTC
v_gene: TRBV7-9; d_gene: -; abundance: -; j_gene: TRBJ2-5; CDR3aa: CASSSLAPGQYF; CDR3nt: TGTGCCAGCAGCAGTCTCGCACCCGGGCAGTACTTC
v_gene: TRBV27; d_gene: -; abundance: -; j_gene: TRBJ2-2; CDR3aa: CASSLYNSNTGELFF; CDR3nt: TGTGCCAGCAGTTTATACAATAGTAACACCGGGGAGCTGTTTTTT
v_gene: TRBV5-1; d_gene: TRBD2; abundance: once; j_gene: TRBJ2-1; CDR3aa: CASSSGLAGFYEQFF; CDR3nt: TGCGCCAGCAGCAGCGGACTAGCGGGATTTTATGAGCAGTTCTTC
v_gene: TRBV10-3; d_gene: TRBD2; abundance: few; j_gene: TRBJ2-7; CDR3aa: CAIQGGGSSYEQYF; CDR3nt: TGTGCCATCCAGGGCGGGGGAAGCTCCTACGAGCAGTACTTC
v_gene: TRBV29-1; d_gene: -; abundance: -; j_gene: TRBJ1-1; CDR3aa: CSVATSVGNTEAFF; CDR3nt: TGCAGCGTTGCCACTTCGGTCGGGAACACTGAAGCTTTCTTT
v_gene: TRBV10-3; d_gene: -; abundance: -; j_gene: TRBJ2-4; CDR3aa: CAITRGLTKNIQYF; CDR3nt: TGTGCCATCACTAGGGGCCTCACCAAAAACATTCAGTACTTC
v_gene: TRBV6-5; d_gene: TRBD1; abundance: -; j_gene: TRBJ1-1; CDR3aa: CASSYSTGKSAFF; CDR3nt: TGTGCCAGCAGTTACTCGACAGGGAAGAGTGCTTTCTTT
v_gene: TRBV20-1; d_gene: -; abundance: few; j_gene: TRBJ2-1; CDR3aa: CSARAGTGRGYNEQFF; CDR3nt: TGCAGTGCTAGAGCGGGGACTGGTCGTGGCTACAATGAGCAGTTCTTC
v_gene: TRBV19; d_gene: -; abundance: -; j_gene: TRBJ2-1; CDR3aa: CASSVSGPNNEQFF; CDR3nt: TGTGCCAGTAGTGTTTCGGGACCGAACAATGAGCAGTTCTTC
v_gene: TRBV6-6; d_gene: -; abundance: -; j_gene: TRBJ2-6; CDR3aa: CASRLEGSGANVLTF; CDR3nt: TGTGCCAGCAGACTTGAAGGCTCTGGGGCCAACGTCCTGACTTTC
v_gene: TRBV3-1; d_gene: -; abundance: -; j_gene: TRBJ2-5; CDR3aa: CASSRTRGQETQYF; CDR3nt: TGTGCCAGCAGCCGCACTAGAGGGCAAGAGACCCAGTACTTC
v_gene: TRBV20-1; d_gene: TRBD2; abundance: few; j_gene: TRBJ2-3; CDR3aa: CSARAIGLASDTQYF; CDR3nt: TGCAGTGCTAGAGCCATAGGACTAGCTTCAGATACGCAGTATTTT
v_gene: TRBV3-1; d_gene: TRBD2; abundance: once; j_gene: TRBJ2-3; CDR3aa: CASSQRLAGVADTQYF; CDR3nt: TGTGCCAGCAGCCAAAGACTAGCGGGAGTGGCAGATACGCAGTATTTT
v_gene: TRBV18; d_gene: -; abundance: -; j_gene: TRBJ2-3; CDR3aa: CATLAAITDTQYF; CDR3nt: TGTGCCACCTTAGCGGCGATCACAGATACGCAGTATTTT
v_gene: TRBV7-2; d_gene: -; abundance: -; j_gene: TRBJ2-3; CDR3aa: CASSLGRFRPDTQYF; CDR3nt: TGTGCCAGCAGCTTAGGCAGGTTTAGGCCAGATACGCAGTATTTT
v_gene: TRBV28; d_gene: TRBD1; abundance: -; j_gene: TRBJ2-1; CDR3aa: CASSSITGGMGNEQFF; CDR3nt: TGTGCCAGCAGTTCCATTACAGGGGGCATGGGCAATGAGCAGTTCTTC
v_gene: TRBV4-1; d_gene: TRBD2; abundance: -; j_gene: TRBJ2-3; CDR3aa: CASSLYGTSGNQADTQYF; CDR3nt: TGCGCCAGCAGCCTATACGGGACTAGCGGGAATCAGGCAGATACGCAGTATTTT
v_gene: TRBV12-3/TRBV12-4; d_gene: -; abundance: few; j_gene: TRBJ2-1; CDR3aa: CASKAQRQAYNEQFF; CDR3nt: TGTGCCAGCAAGGCCCAACGACAGGCTTACAATGAGCAGTTCTTC
v_gene: TRBV20-1; d_gene: -; abundance: -; j_gene: TRBJ1-2; CDR3aa: CSAETVNYGYTF; CDR3nt: TGCAGCGCTGAGACAGTGAACTATGGCTACACCTTC
v_gene: TRBV6-1; d_gene: -; abundance: -; j_gene: TRBJ1-4; CDR3aa: CASSERAVPDEKLFF; CDR3nt: TGTGCCAGCAGTGAAAGGGCAGTTCCCGATGAAAAACTGTTTTTT
v_gene: TRBV2; d_gene: TRBD2; abundance: -; j_gene: TRBJ2-1; CDR3aa: CASSVRLAGGGNEQFF; CDR3nt: TGTGCCAGCAGTGTACGTTTAGCGGGAGGGGGCAATGAGCAGTTCTTC
v_gene: TRBV2; d_gene: TRBD1; abundance: few; j_gene: TRBJ1-2; CDR3aa: CASNYLRDREDYGYTF; CDR3nt: TGTGCCAGCAATTACCTCCGGGACAGGGAAGACTATGGCTACACCTTC
v_gene: TRBV9; d_gene: TRBD2; abundance: few; j_gene: TRBJ2-7; CDR3aa: CASSVEAGGSYEQYF; CDR3nt: TGTGCCAGCAGCGTAGAGGCGGGAGGCTCCTACGAGCAGTACTTC
v_gene: TRBV20-1; d_gene: -; abundance: -; j_gene: TRBJ1-1; CDR3aa: CSAREDRKTLEAFF; CDR3nt: TGCAGTGCTAGGGAAGACAGGAAGACCTTAGAAGCTTTCTTT
v_gene: TRBV27; d_gene: -; abundance: few; j_gene: TRBJ2-1; CDR3aa: CASSLKGNEQFF; CDR3nt: TGTGCCAGCAGTTTGAAGGGCAATGAGCAGTTCTTC
v_gene: TRBV4-2; d_gene: -; abundance: -; j_gene: TRBJ1-4; CDR3aa: CASSQDWGIGEKLFF; CDR3nt: TGTGCCAGCAGCCAAGATTGGGGGATTGGCGAAAAACTGTTTTTT
v_gene: TRBV24-1; d_gene: -; abundance: -; j_gene: TRBJ2-5; CDR3aa: CATSSSGGGEETQYF; CDR3nt: -
v_gene: TRBV20-1; d_gene: TRBD2; abundance: few; j_gene: TRBJ2-7; CDR3aa: CSAMLAGGRAYEQYF; CDR3nt: TGCAGTGCGATGCTAGCGGGAGGCAGGGCCTACGAGCAGTACTTC
v_gene: TRBV13; d_gene: -; abundance: -; j_gene: TRBJ2-1; CDR3aa: CASSPPAEEQFF; CDR3nt: TGTGCCAGCAGCCCCCCGGCGGAAGAGCAGTTCTTC